This TCR beta chain comes out of a study of Ad26.COV2.S vaccination and SARS-CoV-2 variants. Overall study context: Ad26.COV2.S was injected intramuscularly once or twice, 56 days apart.

Germline CDR1 and CDR2: SGHNT and YYREEE (reference sequence). Losses at the gene ends were 4 bases for V and 5 bases for J; bases not matched to a gene: 12. CDR3 length equals 16 residues. TCRdb's table, derived via immunoSEQ multiplex PCR, lists solely in-frame clones and lacks some. Of hundreds of thousands of clones listed, over 75% are singletons. Stated treatment: 15 to 20 received Ad26.COV2.S at low or high dose, single or two shots; roughly five received placebo; per-sample allocation not given. Specimen acquisition occurred on day 63 following the initial vaccine or placebo injection. The chain recombines TRBV5-4 with TRBJ1-1; 9 nucleotides align to TRBD1. The sequence came from a person between 18 and 60 years old who received the Ad26.COV2.S COVID-19 vaccine or a placebo. The sample was peripheral blood, taken in a trial of Ad26.COV2.S vaccine versus placebo. CDR3 DNA sequence: TGTGCCAGCAGCCCCGGGACAGGGTTTTCAAGGACTGAAGCTTTCTTT. The encoded protein is CASSPGTGFSRTEAFF.